Following are 30 T cell receptor beta chains from one sample sequenced in a study of metastatic and nonmetastatic thyroid tumors. Using MiXCR, TCRdb reanalyzed the PCR reads. This sample yields tens of thousands of clones, of which about 14% are seen a single time; approximately 14% belongs to the top ten. Thyroid surgery had not been preceded by any treatment in any patient. Sequencing input: tumor tissue. These receptor sequences come from a female donor with papillary thyroid cancer or a benign thyroid nodule (not recorded which). Some clones in this sample may be carry-over from other donors' samples.

Many counts were recorded for this clone. The sample contains more than one DNA sequence encoding this CDR3. V usage is TRBV29-1 and J usage is TRBJ2-7; D is unclear. The ends were cut back, 4 bases at V and 5 bases at J, with 6 bases in the middle. CDR3 size: 10 residues. The germline V gene has CDR1 SQVTM and CDR2 ANQGSEA. The CDR3 bases are TGCAGCGTTGTACAGCACGAGCAGTACTTC. Translation: CSVVQHEQYF.

This clone is deemed medium-sized. The chain recombines TRBV12-3 or TRBV12-4 with TRBJ2-3; no firm D call. The CDR3 length is 13 residues. The germline V and J ends were trimmed by 4 bases and 2 bases, with 7 bases remaining between them. This CDR3 is CASSSMNTDTQYF. The CDR3 region has the DNA TGTGCCAGCAGTTCCATGAACACAGATACGCAGTATTTT.

The chain links TRBV9 to TRBJ2-1; D call uncertain. The CDR3 consists of 11 residues. CDR1 SGDLS and CDR2 YYNGEE come from the germline V gene. Trimming stripped 4 bases from V and 9 bases from J, with 8 bases between. Written as DNA, the CDR3 is TGTGCCAGCAGCCGGACCAGTGAGCAGTTCTTC. It specifies CASSRTSEQFF.

The genes are TRBV5-1 and TRBJ2-5; perhaps TRBD2 as D (6 bases). This CDR3 has 15 amino acids. Trimming left V 1 base short and J 5 bases short, with 15 bases between. Germline assignment: CDR1 SGHRS and CDR2 YFSETQ. This CDR3 reads CASSLLSIGGETQYF. DNA of the CDR3: TGCGCCAGCAGCTTGTTGAGTATTGGAGGGGAGACCCAGTACTTC.

This chain links TRBV7-3 with TRBJ2-2; D not resolved. CDR1 SGHTA and CDR2 FQGTGA come from the germline V gene. V lost 5 bases, J lost 1 base, and 14 bases lay in between. The CDR3 length is 16 residues. Written as DNA, the CDR3 is TGTGCCAGCAGCCCCACAAGCACCCTGAACACCGGGGAGCTGTTTTTT. Amino acids: CASSPTSTLNTGELFF.

V is TRBV20-1 and J is TRBJ2-7; 8 bases agree with TRBD2. Germline lookup yields CDR1 DFQATT and CDR2 SNEGSKA (reference sequence). The CDR3 is 14 amino acids. The J segment lost 5 bases and the V segment lost 3 bases, leaving 9 bases of the junction unmatched. CDR3 in amino acids: CSASRSGSHDEQYF. The CDR3 nucleotides are TGCAGTGCTAGCCGAAGCGGGAGTCATGACGAGCAGTACTTC.

This clone was seen many times. A read error may be the cause here, since a much bigger clone is one base away. Different DNA sequences within this sample yield the same CDR3. The V call is TRBV6-1, the J call TRBJ2-1, with TRBD1 identical over 7 bases. J gave up 7 bases and V 4 bases, and 13 bases lay outside the gene matches. This CDR3 is 16 amino acids long. Germline CDR1 MNHNS, CDR2 SASEGT. This CDR3 is CASSGGGLHWGNEQFF. The DNA for the CDR3 is TGTGCCAGCAGTGGAGGGGGCCTTCACTGGGGGAATGAGCAGTTCTTC.

This rearrangement joins TRBV6-1 to TRBJ2-3, with D tentatively TRBD1 or TRBD2 (6 bases each). Germline V CDR1 and CDR2: MNHNS, SASEGT. The germline V and J ends were trimmed by 0 bases and 9 bases, with 10 bases remaining between them. The length of the CDR3 is 13 residues. This chain's CDR3 is CASSEARGGTQYF. For the CDR3, the DNA is TGTGCCAGCAGTGAAGCAAGAGGGGGGACGCAGTATTTT.

The sample holds a few counts of this clone. The chain has TRBV10-1 and TRBJ1-1, with D tentatively TRBD1 (5 bases). Germline assignment: CDR1 WNHNN and CDR2 SYGVQD (reference sequence). Trimming stripped 0 bases from V and 12 bases from J, with 23 bases between. There are 16 residues in the CDR3. CDR3 residues: CASSESRGPGNTQSFF. Here the CDR3 DNA reads TGCGCCAGCAGTGAGTCGAGGGGTCCGGGAAACACTCAATCTTTCTTT.

This clone has ten or more counts. The chain links TRBV7-8 to TRBJ2-5; TRBD2 agrees at 10 bases. The CDR3 loop spans 16 amino acids. The J segment lost 1 base and the V segment lost 1 base, leaving 3 bases of the junction unmatched. Germline CDR1 SGHVS, CDR2 FQNEAQ. CDR3 in amino acids: CASSLGPSGGQETQYF. The CDR3 region has the DNA TGTGCCAGCAGCTTAGGGCCTAGCGGGGGCCAAGAGACCCAGTACTTC.

This clone was seen ten or more times. This rearrangement joins TRBV6-1 to TRBJ2-3; 10 bases are a match to TRBD1. Losses at the gene ends were 6 bases for V and 3 bases for J; bases not matched to a gene: 0. CDR1 and CDR2 (germline): MNHNS, SASEGT. The CDR3 has 13 residues. The CDR3 DNA follows: TGTGCCAGCAGGGACAGGGGGACAGATACGCAGTATTTT. Translated: CASRDRGTDTQYF.

The sample holds many counts of this clone. The chain carries TRBV7-8 and TRBJ2-7; 9 bases are shared with TRBD1. V lost 5 bases to trimming and J lost 9 bases; unmatched junction nucleotides: 17. Germline V lookup: CDR1 SGHVS, CDR2 FQNEAQ. This CDR3 region has 16 residues. The DNA of the CDR3 is TGTGCCAGCAGCCTAGAGGGGGACAGGGCCACACTGGGGCAGTACTTC. Encoded protein: CASSLEGDRATLGQYF.

Worth noting for this clone: One end of the junction does not line up with germline, which may come from a read error. The chain joins TRBV14 to TRBJ2-7, with D hard to call. Germline V gene sequence: CDR1 SGHDN, CDR2 FVKESK. The CDR3 has 14 amino acids. The CDR3 DNA follows: TGTGCTAGCAGTGACCGCACTACATACTACGAGCAGTACTTC. Its translation: CASSDRTTYYEQYF.

This clone appeared many times. The sample has other DNA sequences that encode this CDR3 too. The genes are TRBV7-2 and TRBJ2-6; no clear D gene. The V and J ends lost 2 bases and 2 bases respectively, with 7 bases between them. This CDR3 spans 15 amino acids. Germline V CDR1 and CDR2: SGHTA, FQGNSA. The chain's CDR3 is CASSLWAAGANVLTF. The CDR3 nucleotides are TGTGCCAGCAGCTTATGGGCAGCTGGGGCCAACGTCCTGACTTTC.

This clone was seen many times. The chain employs TRBV29-1 and TRBJ2-2, with D hard to call. Trimming left V 5 bases short and J 4 bases short, with 11 bases between. Germline V lookup: CDR1 SQVTM, CDR2 ANQGSEA. The CDR3 is made up of 13 amino acids. The CDR3 is CSVSADATGELFF. The CDR3 coding sequence is TGCAGCGTTTCTGCCGACGCCACCGGGGAGCTGTTTTTT.

This clone was counted ten times or more. The chain recombines TRBV3-1 with TRBJ1-1; the D gene is possibly TRBD1 (6 bases). CDR1 LGHDT and CDR2 YNNKEL come from the germline V gene (reference sequence). The germline V and J ends were trimmed by 3 bases and 3 bases, with 11 bases remaining between them. The length of the CDR3 is 14 residues. CDR3 sequence reads: CASSHLGADTEAFF. The CDR3 bases are TGTGCCAGCAGCCACCTGGGGGCGGACACTGAAGCTTTCTTT. Full variable domain (rest looked up from reference TRBV3-1 and TRBJ1-1): DTAVSQTPKYLVTQMGNDKSIKCEQNLGHDTMYWYKQDSKKFLKIMFSYNNKELIINETVPNRFSPKSPDKAHLNLHINSLELGDSAVYFCASSHLGADTEAFFGQGTRLTVV.

This clone came up many times. Since a much larger clone is just one base distant, this may be a read error. The V gene is TRBV5-1, the J gene TRBJ2-7, with D perhaps matching TRBD1 or TRBD2 (5 bases each). The CDR3 consists of 14 residues. The V gene lost 0 bases and the J gene lost 5 bases, with 12 bases spanning the gap. CDR1 and CDR2 from the germline V gene are SGHRS and YFSETQ. The CDR3 is CASSLASGTHEQYF. The CDR3 nucleotides are TGCGCCAGCAGCTTGGCCTCCGGGACCCACGAGCAGTACTTC.

Ten or more counts support this clone. The J gene is TRBJ1-1, the V gene TRBV6-5; perhaps TRBD1 as D (5 bases). The CDR3 covers 15 residues. From germline, CDR1 is MNHEY and CDR2 SVGAGI. Trimming pared 0 bases from V and 0 bases from J, leaving 8 bases between. CDR3 sequence (DNA): TGTGCCAGCAGTTACTCGGCGACAGTGAACACTGAAGCTTTCTTT. This translates into CASSYSATVNTEAFF.

This clone has a handful of counts. The J gene is TRBJ2-1, the V gene TRBV29-1, with no clear D. V was shortened by 1 base and J by 3 bases, with 7 bases between the two germline ends. Germline lookup yields CDR1 SQVTM and CDR2 ANQGSEA. The length of the CDR3 is 13 residues. The DNA for the CDR3 is TGCAGCGTTGAAGCTACCGGCTACAATGAGCAGTTCTTC. It codes for CSVEATGYNEQFF.

In regard to this clone: A much larger clone sits a single nucleotide away, making a read error possible. The same CDR3 also results from other DNA sequences found in this sample. This sequence joins TRBV5-6 and TRBJ1-5; perhaps TRBD1 as D (6 bases). CDR3 size: 13 residues. The germline gives CDR1 SGHDT, CDR2 YYEEEE. The CDR3 DNA reads TGTGCCAGTAGCTTAGGGGGGGATCAGCCCCAACATTTT. This sequence encodes CASSLGGDQPQHF.

The rearrangement joins TRBV10-1 to TRBJ1-2; D perhaps matches TRBD1 (5 bases). The CDR3 runs 13 residues. Trimming removed 4 bases from V and 4 bases from J, with 10 bases in between. In germline, CDR1 is WNHNN, CDR2 SYGVQD (reference sequence). The CDR3, as DNA: TGCGCCAGCAGTGCAACAGGCCTCTATGGCTACACCTTC. Translating gives CASSATGLYGYTF.

This clone was detected a few times. CDR3 sequence reads: CASSRGRQGEYEQYF. CDR3 DNA: TGTGCCAGTAGTCGGGGCCGTCAGGGTGAGTACGAGCAGTACTTC. This chain connects TRBV19 to TRBJ2-7; D tentatively reads TRBD1 or TRBD2 (5 bases each). The CDR3 contains 15 residues. V was cut by 5 bases and J by 4 bases, with 18 bases left in between. The germline gives CDR1 LNHDA, CDR2 SQIVND (reference sequence).

This clone has at least ten counts. This chain uses TRBV9 with TRBJ2-3; 11 bases agree with TRBD2. Germline assignment: CDR1 SGDLS and CDR2 YYNGEE. This CDR3 region has 18 residues. V gave up 2 bases and J gave up 6 bases; unmatched junction bases: 14. The CDR3 nucleotides are TGTGCCAGCAGCGTCTCGCCGAGTAGCGGGAGGGTTTCGGATACGCAGTATTTT. Protein: CASSVSPSSGRVSDTQYF.

The table lists this clone with many counts. This sequence joins TRBV11-2 and TRBJ2-5, with 12 bases fitting TRBD2. This CDR3 has 16 amino acids. Per the germline V gene, CDR1 is SGHAT and CDR2 is FQNNGV. The trim removed 1 base at V and 4 bases at J, leaving 4 bases unmatched. The CDR3 here is CASSLVPSGGAETQYF. The CDR3 bases are TGTGCCAGCAGCTTAGTGCCTAGCGGGGGGGCAGAGACCCAGTACTTC. Variable domain in full (rest from reference TRBV11-2 and TRBJ2-5): EAGVAQSPRYKIIEKRQSVAFWCNPISGHATLYWYQQILGQGPKLLIQFQNNGVVDDSQLPKDRFSAERLKGVDSTLKIQPAKLEDSAVYLCASSLVPSGGAETQYFGPGTRLLVL.

This clone was counted ten times or more. The chain has TRBV9 and TRBJ2-3; 8 nucleotides align to TRBD2. Germline-derived CDR1 and CDR2 are SGDLS and YYNGEE. J was trimmed by 5 bases and V by 4 bases; bases with no gene match: 12. This CDR3 is built from 16 residues. CDR3 in amino acids: CASSPRGAGVGDTQYF. The DNA of the CDR3 is TGTGCCAGCAGCCCGAGGGGAGCGGGAGTTGGAGATACGCAGTATTTT.

At least ten counts were recorded for this clone. J is TRBJ2-7 and V is TRBV7-2; 8 bases line up with TRBD2. This CDR3 comprises 15 residues. Germline V gives CDR1 SGHTA, CDR2 FQGNSA. Trimming at V came to 5 bases and at J to 2 bases, leaving 8 bases not matched to a gene. CDR3: CASSGVAGSAYEQYF. The DNA of the CDR3 is TGTGCCAGCAGCGGAGTAGCGGGATCGGCCTACGAGCAGTACTTC.

This clone is a singleton in its sample. Germline and junction disagree at one end, which may indicate a read error. The chain is built from TRBV20-1 and TRBJ1-1; tentatively, D is TRBD1 (5 bases). CDR3 length equals 12 residues. Germline V gene lookup returns CDR1 DFQATT and CDR2 SNEGSKA (reference sequence). The CDR3 is CSARVKDTEALF. As DNA, the CDR3 is TGCAGTGCTAGAGTGAAGGACACTGAAGCTTTATTT.

Details on this clone: The junction does not match germline at one end; this may be a read error. The sample contains more than one DNA sequence encoding this CDR3. V and J are TRBV15 and TRBJ2-4, with TRBD2 matching 7 bases. The germline gives CDR1 LNHNV, CDR2 YYDKDF (reference sequence). CDR3 length: 19 amino acids. CDR3 region: CATSRGPPGGIIAKNIQYF. For the CDR3, the DNA is TGTGCCACTAGCAGAGGCCCCCCGGGGGGAATTATAGCAAAAAACATTCAGTACTTC.

The sample holds many counts of this clone. The rearrangement uses TRBV27 and TRBJ1-6; D call uncertain. Trimming removed 4 bases at V and 2 bases at J, with 9 bases between. The CDR3 length is 15 residues. The germline V gene encodes CDR1 MNHEY and CDR2 SMNVEV (reference sequence). The CDR3 DNA reads as TGTGCCAGCAGTTCTAGGGTGACCTATAATTCACCCCTCCACTTT. Protein: CASSSRVTYNSPLHF.

Ten or more counts support this clone. The chain joins TRBV5-1 to TRBJ1-4; D is ambiguous. The germline V and J ends were trimmed by 4 bases and 8 bases, with 12 bases remaining between them. CDR3 length equals 13 residues. The germline V gene encodes CDR1 SGHRS and CDR2 YFSETQ. CDR3 sequence: CASSTAFGEKLFF. For the CDR3, the DNA is TGCGCCAGCAGCACGGCCTTCGGGGAAAAACTGTTTTTT. Full variable domain (rest looked up from reference TRBV5-1 and TRBJ1-4): KAGVTQTPRYLIKTRGQQVTLSCSPISGHRSVSWYQQTPGQGLQFLFEYFSETQRNKGNFPGRFSGRQFSNSRSEMNVSTLELGDSALYLCASSTAFGEKLFFGSGTQLSVL.